The 32 T cell receptor beta chains presented below share a single source sample, sequenced in a study of cytomegalovirus exposure and HLA in healthy donors. The PCR had 60 Vbeta and 13 Jbeta primers. Clones were sequenced by immunoSEQ multiplex PCR, and TCRdb holds only the in-frame ones, with some missing. Of tens of thousands of clones in the sample, about 63% were seen once. Sequencing used PBMCs. These receptors originate from a woman younger than 45 in good health and CMV-seronegative.

This chain uses TRBV11-2 with TRBJ1-4, with TRBD1 matching 7 bases. Germline V gene lookup returns CDR1 SGHAT and CDR2 FQNNGV. There are 15 residues in the CDR3. After removal of 6 bases from V and 5 bases from J, the junction contained 9 bases not matched to a gene. The CDR3 here is CASRGTARYNEKLFF. The DNA for the CDR3 is TGTGCCAGCAGGGGGACAGCCAGATACAATGAAAAACTGTTTTTT.

The V gene is TRBV6-5, the J gene TRBJ2-3; weak D call: TRBD2 (5 bases). V lost 0 bases, J lost 0 bases, and 10 bases lay in between. The V gene's germline CDR1 is MNHEY and CDR2 SVGAGI. CDR3 length: 16 residues. The CDR3 nucleotides are TGTGCCAGCAGTTACTCGGGAGTCCCGAGCACAGATACGCAGTATTTT. Amino acid sequence: CASSYSGVPSTDTQYF.

In its sample, this clone was seen a few times. This chain joins TRBV7-3 and TRBJ1-5; D may be TRBD1 (6 bases). CDR1 and CDR2 from the germline V gene are SGHTA and FQGTGA. The CDR3 runs to 15 residues. V was cut by 2 bases and J by 4 bases, with 12 bases left in between. The CDR3 region has the DNA TGTGCCAGCAGCTTAGGGGGGGGCCTTAATCAGCCCCAGCATTTT. This translates into CASSLGGGLNQPQHF.

The chain uses TRBV5-4 and TRBJ1-1; 10 nucleotides match TRBD1. Trimming removed 2 bases from V and 3 bases from J; junction bases left unmatched: 4. CDR1 SGHNT and CDR2 YYREEE come from the germline V gene (reference sequence). The CDR3 runs 15 residues. CDR3 loop: CASSFRQGAYTEAFF. The CDR3 bases are TGTGCCAGCAGCTTCAGACAGGGGGCCTACACTGAAGCTTTCTTT.

The gene calls are TRBV12-5 and TRBJ1-5, with TRBD1 identical over 10 bases. The CDR3 totals 14 residues. V was clipped by 7 bases and J by 6 bases; unmatched bases: 6. Germline CDR1 LGHNT, CDR2 FRNRAP. As DNA, the CDR3 is TGTGCTAGTGCCCACCGGGACAGGGGTCAGCCCCAGCATTTT. This gives the protein CASAHRDRGQPQHF.

The rearrangement joins TRBV19 to TRBJ1-5, with TRBD1 matching over 9 bases. The CDR3 is 15 residues long. J lost 7 bases, V lost 5 bases, and 9 bases had no gene match. The germline CDR1 and CDR2 sequences are LNHDA and SQIVND (reference sequence). CDR3 nucleotide sequence: TGTGCCAGTAGTCCCGTGAGGGACAGGGAGCAGCCCCAGCATTTT. This translates into CASSPVRDREQPQHF. Combining the CDR3 with reference TRBV19 and TRBJ1-5 gives the whole variable domain DGGITQSPKYLFRKEGQNVTLSCEQNLNHDAMYWYRQDPGQGLRLIYYSQIVNDFQKGDIAEGYSVSREKKESFPLTVTSAQKNPTAFYLCASSPVRDREQPQHFGDGTRLSIL.

The table lists this clone with a few counts. The chain uses TRBV6-1 and TRBJ2-3; 9 bases match TRBD2. The ends lost 1 base at V and 1 base at J; junction bases unmatched: 6. The CDR3 totals 17 residues. CDR1 and CDR2 from the germline V gene are MNHNS and SASEGT. Here the CDR3 DNA reads TGTGCCAGCAGTGAAGTCAGCGGGAGGATACGCACAGATACGCAGTATTTT. This sequence encodes CASSEVSGRIRTDTQYF.

The rearrangement joins TRBV5-4 to TRBJ2-3, with 12 bases lining up with TRBD2. The CDR3 runs to 17 residues. CDR1 is SGHNT and CDR2 is YYREEE in the germline V gene (reference sequence). The V segment lost 4 bases and the J segment 6 bases; nucleotides outside the gene matches: 12. In nucleotides, the CDR3 is TGTGCCAGCAGCGTTACTAGCGGGGGGCAGGGGGGGGATACGCAGTATTTT. Translating gives CASSVTSGGQGGDTQYF. The entire variable domain, with the rest obtained from reference TRBV5-4 and TRBJ2-3, is as follows: ETGVTQSPTHLIKTRGQQVTLRCSSQSGHNTVSWYQQALGQGPQFIFQYYREEENGRGNFPPRFSGLQFPNYSSELNVNALELDDSALYLCASSVTSGGQGGDTQYFGPGTRLTVL.

This clone has only a few counts. The chain joins TRBV19 to TRBJ1-6, with 9 bases matching TRBD1. This CDR3 contains 16 residues. Germline-derived CDR1 and CDR2 are LNHDA and SQIVND (reference sequence). Trimming cost V 3 bases and J 9 bases; bases outside gene matches: 9. This CDR3 reads CASSIPSGQGTSPLHF. The CDR3 DNA is TGTGCCAGTAGTATCCCCTCGGGACAGGGTACTTCACCCCTCCACTTT.

This clone was picked up one time. The V gene is TRBV10-2, the J gene TRBJ2-3; 9 nucleotides agree with TRBD1. The V gene's germline CDR1 is WSHSY and CDR2 SAAADI. V trimming: 6 bases; J trimming: 2 bases; junction bases outside the gene matches: 9. The CDR3 spans 16 residues. The chain's CDR3 is CASRLPGTGYTDTQYF. CDR3 DNA sequence: TGCGCCAGCAGACTACCCGGGACAGGGTACACAGATACGCAGTATTTT.

V is TRBV25-1 and J is TRBJ2-1; TRBD1 aligns across 9 bases. Trimming took 3 bases from V and 3 from J; bases not matched to a gene: 3. This CDR3 has 15 amino acids. The germline CDR1 and CDR2 sequences are MGHDK and SYGVNS. The CDR3 here is CASSEPGQGYNEQFF. The DNA for the CDR3 is TGTGCCAGCAGTGAGCCGGGACAGGGCTACAATGAGCAGTTCTTC.

The chain has TRBV5-1 and TRBJ2-1, with D uncertain. V lost 0 bases and J 4 bases, leaving 8 bases between the germline ends. The CDR3 is made up of 14 amino acids. Germline V lookup: CDR1 SGHRS, CDR2 YFSETQ. DNA of the CDR3: TGCGCCAGCAGCTTGGAGTATAGTTACAATGAGCAGTTCTTC. Residues: CASSLEYSYNEQFF. Full variable domain (outside the CDR3, taken from reference TRBV5-1 and TRBJ2-1): KAGVTQTPRYLIKTRGQQVTLSCSPISGHRSVSWYQQTPGQGLQFLFEYFSETQRNKGNFPGRFSGRQFSNSRSEMNVSTLELGDSALYLCASSLEYSYNEQFFGPGTRLTVL.

This clone has just one count. The chain employs TRBV11-3 and TRBJ2-7; 7 positions match TRBD2. V gave up 3 bases and J gave up 2 bases; unmatched junction bases: 19. The CDR3 length is 19 residues. Germline V gene sequence: CDR1 SGHNT, CDR2 YENEEA. CDR3 DNA: TGTGCCAGCAGCTTTAAATTGAGACTAGCAGACCCTGGCACCTACGAGCAGTACTTC. Residues: CASSFKLRLADPGTYEQYF.

The CDR3 DNA reads TGTGCCAGCTCACCCAGGGAGGATCAGCCCCAGCATTTT. It specifies CASSPREDQPQHF. J is TRBJ1-5 and V is TRBV18; a possible D gene is TRBD1 (5 bases). CDR3 size: 13 residues. CDR1 is KGHSH, CDR2 LQKENI, per germline. V lost 3 bases to trimming and J lost 5 bases, with 8 bases between them.

This clone was detected only once. The rearrangement uses TRBV15 and TRBJ2-5, with TRBD1 matching 8 bases. TRBJ2-7 explains the end of the DNA better; the J call may be wrong. Germline V gene sequence: CDR1 LNHNV, CDR2 YYDKDF (reference sequence). The CDR3 is 15 residues long. CDR3 coding DNA: TGTGCCACCAGCAGAGATAGGGGGACAGGAAACGAGCAGTACTTC. Residues: CATSRDRGTGNEQYF.

In its sample, this clone ranks as medium-sized. The gene calls are TRBV6-6 and TRBJ1-3; 10 nucleotides align to TRBD1. V lost 4 bases and J lost 2; bases outside the gene matches: 2. The germline gives CDR1 MNHNY, CDR2 SVGAGI (reference sequence). This CDR3 has 15 residues. DNA for the CDR3: TGTGCCAGCAGTTTCGGACAGGGGGCTGGAAACACCATATATTTT. This codes for CASSFGQGAGNTIYF.

V usage is TRBV4-1 and J usage is TRBJ1-1; possible D gene TRBD1, 5 bases. Germline V gives CDR1 MGHRA, CDR2 YSYEKL. With 4 bases removed from V and 0 bases from J, the gap between germline ends came to 15 bases. The CDR3 has 16 residues. The CDR3 sequence is CASSRPGAGVNTEAFF. CDR3 DNA: TGCGCCAGCAGCCGCCCTGGCGCGGGGGTGAACACTGAAGCTTTCTTT.

This rearrangement joins TRBV29-1 to TRBJ1-2; D remains ambiguous. The CDR3 is 13 residues long. Germline CDR1 reads SQVTM; CDR2 reads ANQGSEA. Between the trimmed V and J ends, which lost 3 bases and 8 bases, there was a span of 16 bases. The CDR3 DNA sequence: TGCAGCGTTGAGTCCGGGAATTGGAGGGGCTACACCTTC. This translates into CSVESGNWRGYTF.

This chain joins TRBV4-2 and TRBJ1-4; 12 nucleotides line up with TRBD1. Germline CDR1 LGHNA, CDR2 YNFKEQ. With 5 bases clipped from V and 11 bases from J, the junction kept 12 bases outside the gene matches. The CDR3 length is 16 residues. The CDR3: CASSYLGGQGARKLFF. CDR3 DNA sequence: TGTGCCAGCAGCTATTTAGGGGGACAGGGGGCTCGGAAACTGTTTTTT.

V gene TRBV6-5 combines with J gene TRBJ2-7, with a tentative D call TRBD2 (6 bases). The CDR3 runs 16 residues. The V and J ends lost 2 bases and 4 bases respectively, with 18 bases between them. CDR1 MNHEY and CDR2 SVGAGI come from the germline V gene. This CDR3 is CASSYPVRRGLYEQYF. CDR3 DNA sequence: TGTGCCAGCAGTTACCCTGTTAGGAGGGGTCTTTACGAGCAGTACTTC.

At least ten counts were recorded for this clone. The V gene is TRBV4-1, the J gene TRBJ2-2; TRBD2 aligns across 10 bases. The CDR3 loop spans 16 amino acids. Losses at the gene ends were 5 bases for V and 1 base for J; bases not matched to a gene: 4. In germline, CDR1 is MGHRA, CDR2 YSYEKL. CDR3 protein: CASSYGLAENTGELFF. Written as DNA, the CDR3 is TGCGCCAGCAGCTATGGACTAGCGGAGAACACCGGGGAGCTGTTTTTT.

The rearrangement joins TRBV6-5 to TRBJ1-1; 7 bases map to TRBD1. V shed 0 bases and J 10 bases; nucleotides not matched to a gene: 8. CDR3 length equals 14 residues. Germline lookup yields CDR1 MNHEY and CDR2 SVGAGI. CDR3 in amino acids: CASSYSGQPLRAFF. The CDR3 DNA is TGTGCCAGCAGTTACTCGGGACAGCCCCTCCGAGCTTTCTTT.

The chain combines TRBV19 with TRBJ2-7; 10 nucleotides agree with TRBD1. The CDR3 covers 16 residues. V lost 4 bases and J lost 6; bases outside the gene matches: 12. CDR1 and CDR2 from the germline V gene are LNHDA and SQIVND (reference sequence). The CDR3 spells CASSTLPGQGTGEQYF. The CDR3 coding sequence is TGTGCCAGTAGTACGCTCCCGGGACAGGGGACGGGCGAGCAGTACTTC. The complete variable domain, with remaining parts taken from reference TRBV19 and TRBJ2-7, reads DGGITQSPKYLFRKEGQNVTLSCEQNLNHDAMYWYRQDPGQGLRLIYYSQIVNDFQKGDIAEGYSVSREKKESFPLTVTSAQKNPTAFYLCASSTLPGQGTGEQYFGPGTRLTVT.

The genes are TRBV25-1 and TRBJ1-1, with TRBD1 matching over 8 bases. V trimming: 6 bases; J trimming: 5 bases; junction bases outside the gene matches: 11. The CDR3 has 15 amino acids. Germline V CDR1 and CDR2: MGHDK, SYGVNS. The CDR3 DNA is TGTGCCAGCAGGGGGCAGGGGGCCCTTAGAACTGAAGCTTTCTTT. Translated: CASRGQGALRTEAFF.

The rearrangement joins TRBV27 to TRBJ2-3; 9 bases fit TRBD1. Germline V lookup: CDR1 MNHEY, CDR2 SMNVEV (reference sequence). This CDR3 comprises 14 residues. With V trimmed by 0 bases and J by 8 bases, 3 bases remained unmatched. Here the CDR3 DNA reads TGTGCCAGCAGTTTATCTGACAGGGGGAGTACGCAGTATTTT. It codes for CASSLSDRGSTQYF.

The chain couples TRBV19 to TRBJ1-2; TRBD1 is a possible D gene (5 bases). This CDR3 is 15 amino acids long. CDR1 and CDR2 from the germline V gene are LNHDA and SQIVND (reference sequence). Trimming removed 1 base from V and 8 bases from J, with 17 bases in between. The CDR3 reads CASSIGGQGSEGYTF. In nucleotides, the CDR3 is TGTGCCAGTAGTATAGGAGGCCAGGGAAGTGAAGGCTACACCTTC.

The chain uses TRBV4-2 and TRBJ2-3, with D hard to call. Germline CDR1 and CDR2: LGHNA and YNFKEQ. Between the trimmed V and J ends, which lost 2 bases and 6 bases, there was a span of 6 bases. The CDR3 totals 12 residues. CDR3 in amino acids: CASSQSGDTQYF. The CDR3 region has the DNA TGTGCCAGCAGCCAATCTGGCGATACGCAGTATTTT.

This clone was observed a handful of times. The chain combines TRBV12-2 with TRBJ2-7; TRBD1, the D gene given by the table, was not confirmed from the DNA. TRBV12-2 is classified as a pseudogene. The CDR3 consists of 15 residues. CDR3 in DNA: TGTGCAAGTCGCTCCGGCCCAGGGCCCTACTACGAGCAGTACTTC. This codes for CASRSGPGPYYEQYF.

This chain uses TRBV5-1 with TRBJ2-7; TRBD1 matches 8 bases. Germline V gene lookup returns CDR1 SGHRS and CDR2 YFSETQ. The CDR3 is made up of 15 amino acids. J lost 1 base, V lost 4 bases, and 7 bases had no gene match. As DNA, the CDR3 is TGCGCCAGCAGCCCGGCCGGACAGGGATCCTACGAGCAGTACTTC. Its protein is CASSPAGQGSYEQYF.

V and J are TRBV16 and TRBJ1-1; 10 bases map to TRBD1. After removal of 1 base from V and 9 bases from J, the junction contained 5 bases not matched to a gene. The germline gives CDR1 KGHSY, CDR2 FQNENV. The length of the CDR3 is 14 residues. CDR3 sequence (DNA): TGTGCCAGCAGCCAATTGGGGACAGGGGTCAAAGCTTTCTTT. Residues: CASSQLGTGVKAFF.

The genes are TRBV7-2 and TRBJ1-2; 7 bases are a match to TRBD1. J was trimmed by 4 bases and V by 1 base; bases with no gene match: 3. The V gene's germline CDR1 is SGHTA and CDR2 FQGNSA. The CDR3 sequence is 14 residues long. The CDR3 loop reads CASSLGQGTYGYTF. The CDR3 DNA reads TGTGCCAGCAGCTTAGGACAGGGAACCTATGGCTACACCTTC.

The chain joins TRBV28 to TRBJ1-2; possibly TRBD1 for D (5 bases). The CDR3 runs to 14 residues. From germline, CDR1 is MDHEN and CDR2 SYDVKM. V lost 2 bases and J 7 bases, leaving 14 bases between the germline ends. CDR3 bases: TGTGCCAGCAGTTTAAGGGGTAGTCCCCCTGGCTACACCTTC. It is translated as CASSLRGSPPGYTF.